The rows below give T cell receptor beta chains drawn from one sample of a study of graft-versus-host responses after intestinal transplantation. Assay used: immunoSEQ multiplex PCR; TCRdb lists only in-frame clones, some missing. Of 90,000 to 120,000 clones detected, approximately 88% appear once; the ten largest clones hold about 0.7%. No cognate antigen is known for these TCRs. The sample was unstimulated CD4+ T cells sorted from spleen or lymph node cells, taken before transplant. These receptors were collected from a human donor who was the organ donor for an intestinal transplant. Each CDR3 is given with its conserved first and last residue. Each record gives: CDR3 protein, CDR3 DNA, V gene, clone size, D gene, J gene. The D gene is left open where the match is weak. Clone size is stated in some rows and not others, as once, few, many or a class when expanded.

CDR3 protein: CASSLTGGMDSPLHF
CDR3 DNA: TGTGCCAGCAGCTTAACAGGGGGTATGGATTCACCCCTCCACTTT
V gene: TRBV11-3
clone size: -
D gene: TRBD1
J gene: TRBJ1-6

CDR3 protein: CASSSFRGPGGNTIYF
CDR3 DNA: TGTGCCAGCAGCTCGTTCAGGGGGCCCGGTGGAAACACCATATATTTT
V gene: TRBV11-2
clone size: -
D gene: TRBD1
J gene: TRBJ1-3

CDR3 protein: CASSLHHNYGYTF
CDR3 DNA: TGTGCCAGCAGTTTGCATCATAACTATGGCTACACCTTC
V gene: TRBV27
clone size: -
D gene: -
J gene: TRBJ1-2

CDR3 protein: CASSPVGTNQPQHF
CDR3 DNA: TGTGCCAGCTCACCAGTAGGTACCAATCAGCCCCAGCATTTT
V gene: TRBV18
clone size: -
D gene: -
J gene: TRBJ1-5

CDR3 protein: CAFHRYEAFF
CDR3 DNA: TGTGCCTTTCACAGGTATGAAGCTTTCTTT
V gene: TRBV30
clone size: -
D gene: -
J gene: TRBJ1-1

CDR3 protein: CASSASGGSNQPQHF
CDR3 DNA: TGTGCCAGCAGCGCATCAGGTGGAAGCAATCAGCCCCAGCATTTT
V gene: TRBV9
clone size: -
D gene: -
J gene: TRBJ1-5

CDR3 protein: CATSRDRFGVRDEKLFF
CDR3 DNA: TGTGCCACCAGCAGAGATAGGTTCGGAGTTAGAGATGAAAAACTGTTTTTT
V gene: TRBV15
clone size: -
D gene: -
J gene: TRBJ1-4

CDR3 protein: CASSGRQETQYF
CDR3 DNA: TGTGCCAGCAGTGGCCGACAAGAGACCCAGTACTTC
V gene: TRBV2
clone size: -
D gene: -
J gene: TRBJ2-5

CDR3 protein: CASSPPRSGGVNSPLHF
CDR3 DNA: TGTGCCAGCTCACCACCACGCTCTGGGGGAGTCAATTCACCCCTCCACTTT
V gene: TRBV18
clone size: -
D gene: -
J gene: TRBJ1-6

CDR3 protein: CASSYTGGNYGYTF
CDR3 DNA: TGTGCCAGCAGTTACACAGGGGGCAACTATGGCTACACCTTC
V gene: TRBV6-5
clone size: -
D gene: TRBD1
J gene: TRBJ1-2

CDR3 protein: CASSLEVGYGYTF
CDR3 DNA: TGTGCCAGCAGCTTAGAAGTAGGCTATGGCTACACCTTC
V gene: TRBV7-9
clone size: -
D gene: -
J gene: TRBJ1-2

CDR3 protein: CASSMPTGRGHYEQYF
CDR3 DNA: TGTGCCAGTAGTATGCCGACTGGCAGGGGGCACTACGAGCAGTACTTC
V gene: TRBV19
clone size: -
D gene: TRBD1
J gene: TRBJ2-7

CDR3 protein: CASSLGQAEKLFF
CDR3 DNA: TGTGCCAGCAGCCTAGGACAGGCGGAAAAACTGTTTTTT
V gene: TRBV7-2
clone size: -
D gene: TRBD1
J gene: TRBJ1-4

CDR3 protein: CASIFDRGVTDTQYF
CDR3 DNA: TGTGCCAGTATCTTCGACAGGGGGGTCACAGATACGCAGTATTTT
V gene: TRBV6-1
clone size: -
D gene: TRBD1
J gene: TRBJ2-3

CDR3 protein: CASLQGLADTDTQYF
CDR3 DNA: TGTGCCAGCCTCCAGGGACTAGCAGATACAGATACGCAGTATTTT
V gene: TRBV2
clone size: -
D gene: TRBD2
J gene: TRBJ2-3

CDR3 protein: CATGAEQYF
CDR3 DNA: TGTGCCACGGGGGCCGAGCAGTACTTC
V gene: TRBV28
clone size: -
D gene: -
J gene: TRBJ2-7

CDR3 protein: CASSRDTRSYNEQFF
CDR3 DNA: TGTGCCAGCAGCCGGGACACCCGCTCCTACAATGAGCAGTTCTTC
V gene: TRBV6-5
clone size: -
D gene: -
J gene: TRBJ2-1

CDR3 protein: CASNPDALREQYF
CDR3 DNA: TGTGCCAGCAATCCGGACGCGCTACGGGAGCAGTACTTC
V gene: TRBV6-1
clone size: -
D gene: -
J gene: TRBJ2-7

CDR3 protein: CASSLDRVYEQYF
CDR3 DNA: TGTGCCAGCAGCTTGGACAGGGTCTACGAGCAGTACTTC
V gene: TRBV11-2
clone size: -
D gene: TRBD1
J gene: TRBJ2-7

CDR3 protein: CASSLGQRDEKLFF
CDR3 DNA: TGCGCCAGCAGCTTGGGACAGAGGGATGAAAAACTGTTTTTT
V gene: TRBV5-1
clone size: -
D gene: -
J gene: TRBJ1-4

CDR3 protein: CASSLGQGATPNYGYTF
CDR3 DNA: TGTGCCAGCAGCTTAGGACAGGGGGCAACCCCTAACTATGGCTACACCTTC
V gene: TRBV13
clone size: -
D gene: TRBD1
J gene: TRBJ1-2

CDR3 protein: CASSGRTALRNEQFF
CDR3 DNA: TGTGCCAGCAGTGGCCGGACAGCCCTTCGGAATGAGCAGTTCTTC
V gene: TRBV6-4
clone size: -
D gene: -
J gene: TRBJ2-1

CDR3 protein: CASSYSHRADQPQHF
CDR3 DNA: TGTGCCAGCAGTTACTCCCACAGGGCAGATCAGCCCCAGCATTTT
V gene: TRBV6-5
clone size: -
D gene: -
J gene: TRBJ1-5

CDR3 protein: CASSRQGSTGELFF
CDR3 DNA: TGTGCCAGCAGCAGACAGGGGAGCACCGGGGAGCTGTTTTTT
V gene: TRBV27
clone size: -
D gene: TRBD1
J gene: TRBJ2-2

CDR3 protein: CASSPLRGSGYTF
CDR3 DNA: TGTGCCAGCAGCCCGCTGCGAGGGAGTGGCTACACCTTC
V gene: TRBV11-2
clone size: few
D gene: -
J gene: TRBJ1-2

CDR3 protein: CAWSVRGGQGLLEQYF
CDR3 DNA: TGTGCCTGGAGTGTACGTGGGGGACAGGGTTTACTCGAGCAGTACTTC
V gene: TRBV30
clone size: -
D gene: TRBD1
J gene: TRBJ2-7

CDR3 protein: CASSLGAAGLGSYGYTF
CDR3 DNA: TGTGCCAGCAGCTTAGGGGCGGCGGGGCTCGGCTCCTATGGCTACACCTTC
V gene: TRBV7-9
clone size: -
D gene: -
J gene: TRBJ1-2

CDR3 protein: CASSPRTGSSYEQYF
CDR3 DNA: TGTGCCAGCAGCCCCCGGACAGGTTCCTCCTACGAGCAGTACTTC
V gene: TRBV11-1
clone size: -
D gene: TRBD1
J gene: TRBJ2-7

CDR3 protein: CASSSAGSNPEAFF
CDR3 DNA: TGCGCCAGCAGTTCTGCCGGGAGCAACCCTGAAGCTTTCTTT
V gene: TRBV5-1
clone size: -
D gene: -
J gene: TRBJ1-1

CDR3 protein: CASSLTRGIGYGYTF
CDR3 DNA: TGTGCCAGCAGCTTAACCAGGGGCATCGGGTATGGCTACACCTTC
V gene: TRBV7-2
clone size: -
D gene: -
J gene: TRBJ1-2

CDR3 protein: CASRPRDTALKNGDTQYF
CDR3 DNA: TGCGCCAGCAGACCCCGGGACACCGCCCTAAAAAACGGGGATACGCAGTATTTT
V gene: TRBV5-1
clone size: -
D gene: -
J gene: TRBJ2-3

CDR3 protein: CASSSVGGEQFF
CDR3 DNA: TGTGCCAGCAGCAGCGTAGGGGGCGAGCAGTTCTTC
V gene: TRBV6-1
clone size: -
D gene: TRBD1
J gene: TRBJ2-1

CDR3 protein: CASSPQVSGNTIYF
CDR3 DNA: TGTGCCAGCAGCCCCCAAGTATCTGGAAACACCATATATTTT
V gene: TRBV7-8
clone size: once
D gene: -
J gene: TRBJ1-3